The rows below give T cell receptor beta chains drawn from one sample of a study of CD8 T cells in Susac syndrome. MiXCR, run by TCRdb on the immunoSEQ multiplex PCR reads, gives a single entry per CDR3 protein. The profile shows 300,000 or so distinct CDR3 sequences, 92% of them singletons. The sequenced sample was CD4+ T cells from PBMCs. Receptors were obtained from a human donor with multiple sclerosis. The CDR3 runs from the conserved cysteine through the conserved F or W. Fields, in order: V gene, D gene, J gene, CDR3 DNA, CDR3 protein. D genes are given only for firm matches.

TRBV20-1,NA,TRBJ1-1,TGCAGTGCTAGAGGGTTCGTTCGGGGCCGGGGTGAAGCTTTCTTT,CSARGFVRGRGEAFF
TRBV4-2,NA,TRBJ1-1,TGTGCCAGCAGCCCAGGGGACCTGAACACTGAAGCTTTCTTT,CASSPGDLNTEAFF
TRBV9,NA,TRBJ1-1,TGTGCCAGCAGCGCGCAGGCAGGGCGCACTGAAGCTTTCTTT,CASSAQAGRTEAFF
TRBV20-1,NA,TRBJ2-1,TGCAGTGCTAGAGTAGTGGATGAGCAGTTCTTC,CSARVVDEQFF
TRBV2,NA,TRBJ1-5,TGTGCCAGCATGACGGGCCGTGATCAGCCCCAGCATTTT,CASMTGRDQPQHF
TRBV5-1,TRBD2,TRBJ2-1,TGCGCCAGCAGCTTGCGGCTAGCGGGAGTGGGGAATGAGCAGTTCTTC,CASSLRLAGVGNEQFF
TRBV16,NA,TRBJ1-3,TGTGCCAGCAGCGCCGAGAGGACCGGAAACACCATATATTTT,CASSAERTGNTIYF
TRBV7-3,TRBD2,TRBJ2-1,TGTGCCAGCAGCTTTAGCGGGGGGGCCCAGAATGAGCAGTTCTTC,CASSFSGGAQNEQFF
TRBV9,TRBD2,TRBJ2-3,TGTGCCAGCAGCGTAGACCTGGCGGGAGGGGGAACAGATACGCAGTATTTT,CASSVDLAGGGTDTQYF
TRBV6-5,NA,TRBJ2-2,TGTGCCAGCAGATCCCAGGGAGGTGGCGGGGAGCTGTTTTTT,CASRSQGGGGELFF
TRBV5-1,TRBD1,TRBJ2-3,TGCGCCAGCAGCTCTGTGGTGGGACAGGGGTACGCAGATACGCAGTATTTT,CASSSVVGQGYADTQYF
TRBV19,TRBD1,TRBJ1-5,TGTGCCAGTAGGGCGACAGGGGACCAGCCCCAGCATTTT,CASRATGDQPQHF
TRBV25-1,TRBD2,TRBJ2-2,TGTGCCAGCAGTGAATTAGACCGGTCTAGCGGGAGTTCCGGGGAGCTGTTTTTT,CASSELDRSSGSSGELFF
TRBV3-1,NA,TRBJ2-1,TGTGCCAGCAGCCAAGAGTTAGCGGCGTCCTACAATGAGCAGTTCTTC,CASSQELAASYNEQFF
TRBV5-8,NA,TRBJ1-2,TGTGCCAGCAGCAGGCGGACCTATGGCTACACCTTC,CASSRRTYGYTF
TRBV7-3,NA,TRBJ2-5,TGTGCCAGCAGCCCGGACCACCAAGAGACCCAGTACTTC,CASSPDHQETQYF
TRBV9,NA,TRBJ2-3,TGTGCCAGCACCGAAGGAGGGGGGCGGGCCCACACAGATACGCAGTATTTT,CASTEGGGRAHTDTQYF
TRBV12-3/TRBV12-4,NA,TRBJ1-2,TGTGCCAGCAGACCCCCCTCCAGAGCCGGGTATGGCTACACCTTC,CASRPPSRAGYGYTF
TRBV5-6,TRBD1,TRBJ2-1,TGTGCCAGCAGCTCGTTGTGGACAGGGCACCCCAATGAGCAGTTCTTC,CASSSLWTGHPNEQFF
TRBV6-5,TRBD2,TRBJ2-3,TGTGCCAGCAGTTACTTCGGGGGGGGCGGTAGCACAGATACGCAGTATTTT,CASSYFGGGGSTDTQYF
TRBV20-1,NA,TRBJ2-5,TGCAGTGCGGAGGACCAAGAGACCCAGTACTTC,CSAEDQETQYF
TRBV7-9,NA,TRBJ1-6,TGTGCCAGCAGCCCCGGGACCGCCCATTCACCCCTCCACTTT,CASSPGTAHSPLHF
TRBV3-1,NA,TRBJ2-1,TGTGCCAGCAGCCAAGATTTGGTCGCGAATGAGCAGTTCTTC,CASSQDLVANEQFF
TRBV29-1,NA,TRBJ2-1,TGCAGCGTTGAACTGAACAATGAGCAGTTCTTC,CSVELNNEQFF
TRBV4-1,NA,TRBJ1-3,TGCGCCAGCAGCCAAGATGATCCCGGAAACACCATATATTTT,CASSQDDPGNTIYF
TRBV6-2/TRBV6-3,NA,TRBJ2-3,TGTGCCAGCAGTTACGGTGGTTCGACAGATACGCAGTATTTT,CASSYGGSTDTQYF